This record covers a single T cell receptor (beta chain). Its antigen is currently not known. It has no much larger one-base neighbor in the sample; base qualities were not kept. This specimen belongs to a study of blood T cell repertoires in COVID-19 (TCRdb year 2020). For the study in its entirety: Samples covering the acute and convalescent phases of COVID-19 were provided by collaborators in the United States, Italy and Spain. The repertoires were released in a freely available public database intended as a resource for research on the immune response to SARS-CoV-2. Subjects who had been exposed to COVID-19, were actively infected with it, or had recovered from it provided the deeply sampled blood TCRbeta repertoires that made up the dataset. The material from the prospective study consisted of cDNA or gDNA derived from T cells, B-cell-depleted T cells, or PBMCs. Samples were obtained from the ongoing ImmuneRACE study (first 160 participants) and from about 1,300 subjects provided by 6 global collaborators. Where HLA class I and class II types were available, the types were taken from metadata supplied by the sample provider, not from assay-based typing. Sample metadata almost always included a de-identified subject ID, COVID-19 status, age in years and sex. Summary of the overall study and its limitations: How much clinical and demographic metadata was included differed by source and by participant, and the metadata was provided uncurated.

TCRbeta CDR3 regions were amplified from genomic DNA by means of the immunoSEQ Assay, a bias-controlled multiplex PCR. On the study's bioinformatics: The number of nucleated cells in each sample was estimated by amplification of reference gene primers within the assay. To quantify the absolute abundance of each unique TCRbeta CDR3 rearrangement, sequence reads were collapsed and filtered. For each sample, productive Simpson clonality was calculated as the square root of Simpson's diversity index across productive rearrangements. TCRdb took this table from immuneACCESS and kept in-frame rearrangements with V and J called. Such tables lack part of the clones; where checked against another copy, unresolved V genes explain under half of the gap, and the rest is unexplained. V and J calls and clone size follow that table, whereas D and trimming were derived from the DNA. This sample is represented by about 80,000 clones; roughly 89% of them were singletons. Around 3.3% of the sample comes from the top ten.

Collaborating institutions collected whole blood in K2EDTA tubes following their own protocols. For TCRbeta analysis, collaborators shipped samples as frozen whole blood, isolated PBMCs, or DNA extracted from either of those sample types. Deletion took 4 bases off V and 1 base off J, with a span of 17 bases between the germline ends. The germline V gene (reference sequence) gives CDR1 as SGHNT and CDR2 as YYREEE. Inclusive of the bounding cysteine and phenylalanine, the CDR3 is 16 residues long. CDR3 DNA only is kept here, 48 bases in frame from base 1. The chain links TRBV5-4 with TRBJ1-1; TRBD1 is possibly the D segment (6 matching bases). This TCR was recovered from a man aged 50 or older with acute or convalescent COVID-19. Sequencing input: peripheral blood. The DNA is TGTGCCAGCAGCCCCTCTAAGATAGGGGGGAACACTGAAGCTTTCTTT. Its product reads: CASSPSKIGGNTEAFF.